The 18 T cell receptor beta chains given below trace back to one sample, sequenced in a study of blood T cell repertoires in COVID-19. Only in-frame clones appear in the TCRdb table, and some are missing; sequencing was by immunoSEQ multiplex PCR. Here the sample spans some 390,000 clones, around nine tenths being singletons. The sequenced sample consisted of peripheral blood. These receptors were taken from a woman between 40 and 55 years old with COVID-19, enrolled during active disease.

The J gene is TRBJ2-3, the V gene TRBV4-2, with 10 bases that match TRBD2. CDR1 and CDR2 (germline): LGHNA, YNFKEQ. V lost 3 bases, J lost 2 bases, and 14 bases stayed unmatched. CDR3 size: 19 residues. Here the CDR3 reads CASSHNSGGTGSYTDTQYF. In DNA form, the CDR3 reads TGTGCCAGCAGCCATAATAGCGGGGGGACGGGCTCTTACACAGATACGCAGTATTTT.

This chain connects TRBV7-2 to TRBJ1-2, with 8 bases lining up with TRBD1. Unmatched junction bases numbered 4, after V lost 1 base and J lost 0 bases. The CDR3 totals 16 residues. Germline values: CDR1 SGHTA, CDR2 FQGNSA. CDR3 sequence reads: CASSLDTGGANYGYTF. The CDR3 bases are TGTGCCAGCAGCTTAGACACAGGGGGTGCTAACTATGGCTACACCTTC.

The V and J genes are TRBV19 and TRBJ1-2; tentative D call: TRBD1 (5 bases). In germline, CDR1 is LNHDA, CDR2 SQIVND (reference sequence). Trimming took 3 bases from V and 5 from J, leaving 16 bases between them. The CDR3 runs to 15 residues. In DNA form, the CDR3 reads TGTGCCAGTAGTATGGACGACAAGGGGTTTTATGGCTACACCTTC. It codes for CASSMDDKGFYGYTF.

This rearrangement joins TRBV11-2 to TRBJ2-5, with D perhaps matching TRBD2 (5 bases). CDR1 is SGHAT, CDR2 FQNNGV, per germline. This CDR3 is 19 amino acids long. Trimming removed 2 bases at V and 5 bases at J, with 27 bases between. CDR3 nucleotide sequence: TGTGCCAGCAGCTTACCCCTGCAAATGGCCCCCCGAGGGCTGGAGACCCAGTACTTC. It yields the protein CASSLPLQMAPRGLETQYF.

V is TRBV28 and J is TRBJ1-3, with 9 nucleotides matching TRBD1. The CDR3 totals 18 residues. Germline V gene data show CDR1 as MDHEN and CDR2 as SYDVKM. Germline trimming cut 1 base from V and 3 bases from J; bases unmatched to any gene: 10. CDR3 loop: CASSLFLGTGKFGNTIYF. The CDR3 coding sequence is TGTGCCAGCAGTTTATTTTTAGGGACAGGGAAGTTTGGAAACACCATATATTTT.

The chain carries TRBV21-1 and TRBJ1-1; the table's D gene call, TRBD1, was not cross checked with the DNA. TRBV21-1 is termed a pseudogene. CDR3 length: 12 amino acids. CDR3 coding DNA: TGTGCCAGCAGGACAGGGAGAACTGAAGCTTTCTTT. It translates to CASRTGRTEAFF.

The chain has TRBV5-1 and TRBJ2-2, with no clear D. From germline, CDR1 is SGHRS and CDR2 YFSETQ. The CDR3 runs 15 residues. The V end was cut by 0 bases, the J end by 3 bases, with 9 bases between. As DNA, the CDR3 is TGCGCCAGCAGCTTGGATAGAGGCCACACCGGGGAGCTGTTTTTT. It specifies CASSLDRGHTGELFF.

The chain carries TRBV5-6 and TRBJ1-1, with D unresolved. The CDR3 sequence is 14 residues long. Between the trimmed V and J ends, which lost 0 bases and 6 bases, there was a span of 12 bases. Germline-derived CDR1 and CDR2 are SGHDT and YYEEEE. The CDR3 loop reads CASSLERVRSEAFF. For the CDR3, the DNA is TGTGCCAGCAGCTTGGAGAGGGTGAGGTCTGAAGCTTTCTTT.

Details on this clone: This sample includes further DNA sequences coding for the same CDR3. This sequence joins TRBV6-5 and TRBJ1-6; D gene ambiguous. V was trimmed by 3 bases and J by 9 bases, leaving 9 bases between them. Per germline, CDR1 MNHEY and CDR2 SVGAGI. The CDR3 extends over 13 amino acids. CDR3 in amino acids: CASSYQGGSPLHF. The CDR3 region has the DNA TGTGCCAGCAGTTATCAAGGAGGTTCACCCCTCCACTTT.

The rearrangement links TRBV27 to TRBJ2-1; 10 positions agree with TRBD1. V lost 6 bases to trimming and J lost 3 bases; unmatched junction nucleotides: 2. CDR1 and CDR2 (germline): MNHEY, SMNVEV (reference sequence). CDR3 length equals 14 residues. CDR3 protein: CASRTGGGYNEQFF. The CDR3 nucleotides are TGTGCCAGCAGGACAGGGGGCGGCTACAATGAGCAGTTCTTC.

V and J are TRBV30 and TRBJ1-2; 9 bases are a match to TRBD1. V shed 5 bases and J 4 bases; nucleotides not matched to a gene: 11. The CDR3 loop spans 15 amino acids. From germline, CDR1 is GTSNPN and CDR2 SVGIG (reference sequence). Written as DNA, the CDR3 is TGTGCCTGGCAACGGGGGGCGACAGGGGGCTATGGCTACACCTTC. Protein product: CAWQRGATGGYGYTF.

The CDR3 region is CASSTSGRNYEQYF. In DNA form, the CDR3 reads TGTGCCAGCAGTACTAGCGGGAGGAACTACGAGCAGTACTTC. The chain has TRBV28 and TRBJ2-7, with 12 bases identical to TRBD2. The CDR3 contains 14 residues. J gave up 3 bases and V 5 bases, and 2 bases lay outside the gene matches. Germline V gives CDR1 MDHEN, CDR2 SYDVKM.

The gene calls are TRBV11-3 and TRBJ2-3; D possibly corresponds to TRBD2 (6 bases). V lost 5 bases to trimming and J lost 2 bases, with 17 bases between them. CDR3 length: 16 amino acids. CDR1 is SGHNT and CDR2 is YENEEA in the germline V gene. The CDR3 sequence: CASSPLPGLHTDTQYF. DNA of the CDR3: TGTGCCAGCAGCCCCTTACCGGGACTGCACACAGATACGCAGTATTTT.

The CDR3 spells CASSLELSDEQYF. The CDR3 DNA sequence: TGTGCCAGCAGCCTAGAACTATCAGACGAGCAGTACTTC. J is TRBJ2-7 and V is TRBV6-4; D gene unclear. There are 13 residues in the CDR3. With 6 bases removed from V and 5 bases from J, the gap between germline ends came to 14 bases. The germline V gene encodes CDR1 MRHNA and CDR2 SNTAGT.

This clone was observed a handful of times. This chain connects TRBV2 to TRBJ1-2; TRBD1 might be the D (5 bases). Looked up from germline, CDR1 is SNHLY and CDR2 is FYNNEI. V was clipped by 1 base and J by 5 bases, with 14 bases between them. The CDR3 has 15 amino acids. The CDR3 reads CASSEGRVQGYGYTF. The CDR3 DNA sequence: TGTGCCAGCAGTGAAGGCAGGGTGCAAGGGTATGGCTACACCTTC.

This clone came up a few times. The chain joins TRBV27 to TRBJ2-7; 10 nucleotides agree with TRBD1. J gave up 4 bases and V 6 bases, and 9 bases lay outside the gene matches. The CDR3 runs to 15 residues. Germline loops: CDR1 MNHEY, CDR2 SMNVEV (reference sequence). The CDR3 sequence is CASRTWDRGPYEQYF. Here the CDR3 DNA reads TGTGCCAGCAGAACCTGGGACAGGGGTCCGTACGAGCAGTACTTC.

On this clone itself: This sample also contains other DNA sequences that code for the same CDR3. The CDR3 DNA reads TGTGCCAGTAGTATGACAGGGGGCAATCAGCCCCAGCATTTT. This gives the protein CASSMTGGNQPQHF. The chain joins TRBV19 to TRBJ1-5; 8 positions match TRBD1. With 3 bases clipped from V and 2 bases from J, the junction kept 0 bases outside the gene matches. CDR1 is LNHDA and CDR2 is SQIVND in the germline V gene (reference sequence). There are 14 residues in the CDR3. The whole variable domain, remainder taken from reference TRBV19 and TRBJ1-5, is DGGITQSPKYLFRKEGQNVTLSCEQNLNHDAMYWYRQDPGQGLRLIYYSQIVNDFQKGDIAEGYSVSREKKESFPLTVTSAQKNPTAFYLCASSMTGGNQPQHFGDGTRLSIL.

The chain carries TRBV28 and TRBJ1-2; D remains ambiguous. Germline CDR1 is MDHEN and CDR2 is SYDVKM. The CDR3 runs to 13 residues. V lost 4 bases and J lost 5, with 11 bases in between. For the CDR3, the DNA is TGTGCCAGCAGTTGGAGGGCGGATTATGGCTACACCTTC. Amino acid sequence: CASSWRADYGYTF.